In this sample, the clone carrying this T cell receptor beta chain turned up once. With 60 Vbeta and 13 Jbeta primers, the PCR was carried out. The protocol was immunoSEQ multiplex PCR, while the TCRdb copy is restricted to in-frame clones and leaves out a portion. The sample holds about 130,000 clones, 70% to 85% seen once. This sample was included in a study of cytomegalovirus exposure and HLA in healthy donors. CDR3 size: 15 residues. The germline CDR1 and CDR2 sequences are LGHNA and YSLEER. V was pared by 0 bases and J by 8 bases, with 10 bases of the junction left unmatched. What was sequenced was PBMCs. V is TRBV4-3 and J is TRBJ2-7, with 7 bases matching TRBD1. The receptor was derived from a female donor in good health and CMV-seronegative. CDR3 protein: CASSQETGAPVKQYF. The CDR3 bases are TGCGCCAGCAGCCAAGAAACAGGGGCCCCAGTGAAGCAGTACTTC.